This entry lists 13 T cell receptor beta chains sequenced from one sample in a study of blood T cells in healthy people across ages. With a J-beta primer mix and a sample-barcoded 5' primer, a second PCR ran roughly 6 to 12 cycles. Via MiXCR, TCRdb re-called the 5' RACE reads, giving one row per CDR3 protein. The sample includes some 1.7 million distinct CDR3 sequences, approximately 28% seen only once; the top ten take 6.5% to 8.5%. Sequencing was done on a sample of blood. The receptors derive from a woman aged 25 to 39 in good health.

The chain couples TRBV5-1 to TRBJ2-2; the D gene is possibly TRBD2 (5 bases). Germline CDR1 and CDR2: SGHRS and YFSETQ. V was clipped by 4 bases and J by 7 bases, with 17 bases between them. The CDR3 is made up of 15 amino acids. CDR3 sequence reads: CASSGARGLSGELFF. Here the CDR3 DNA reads TGCGCCAGCAGCGGCGCAAGAGGGCTGAGCGGGGAGCTGTTTTTT. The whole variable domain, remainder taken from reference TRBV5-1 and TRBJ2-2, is KAGVTQTPRYLIKTRGQQVTLSCSPISGHRSVSWYQQTPGQGLQFLFEYFSETQRNKGNFPGRFSGRQFSNSRSEMNVSTLELGDSALYLCASSGARGLSGELFFGEGSRLTVL.

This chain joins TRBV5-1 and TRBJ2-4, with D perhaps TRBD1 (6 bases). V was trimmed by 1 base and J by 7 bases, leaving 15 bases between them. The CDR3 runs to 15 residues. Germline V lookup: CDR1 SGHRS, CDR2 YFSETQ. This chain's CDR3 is CASSLQAGELNIQYF. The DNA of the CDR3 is TGCGCCAGCAGCTTGCAGGCAGGGGAACTTAACATTCAGTACTTC.

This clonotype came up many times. The CDR3 DNA is TGCAGCGTGGCCCCGGAAGCTTTCTTT. It yields the protein CSVAPEAFF. The rearrangement joins TRBV29-1 to TRBJ1-1; D not certain. CDR3 length: 9 amino acids. The V and J ends lost 6 bases and 8 bases respectively, with 7 bases between them. The germline CDR1 and CDR2 sequences are SQVTM and ANQGSEA.

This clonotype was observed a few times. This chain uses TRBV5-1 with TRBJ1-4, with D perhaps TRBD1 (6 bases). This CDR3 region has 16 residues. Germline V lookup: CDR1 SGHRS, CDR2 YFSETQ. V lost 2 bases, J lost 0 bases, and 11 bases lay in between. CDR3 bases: TGCGCCAGCAGCTTAAACAGGGTTGCAACTAATGAAAAACTGTTTTTT. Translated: CASSLNRVATNEKLFF.

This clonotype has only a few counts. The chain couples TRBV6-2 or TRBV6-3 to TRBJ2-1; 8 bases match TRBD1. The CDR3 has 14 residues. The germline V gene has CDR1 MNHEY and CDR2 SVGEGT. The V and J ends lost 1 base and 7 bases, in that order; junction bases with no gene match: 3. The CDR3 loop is CASSYWTGRNEQFF. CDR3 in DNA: TGTGCCAGCAGTTACTGGACAGGGAGGAATGAGCAGTTCTTC.

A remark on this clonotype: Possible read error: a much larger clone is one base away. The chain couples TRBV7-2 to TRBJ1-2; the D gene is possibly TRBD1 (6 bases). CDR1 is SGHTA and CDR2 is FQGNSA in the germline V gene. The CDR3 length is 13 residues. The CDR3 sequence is CATHQTGYYGHTF. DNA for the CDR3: TGTGCTACTCACCAGACAGGCTACTATGGCCACACCTTC.

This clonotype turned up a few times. CDR3 sequence: CASSDWGSSYEQYF. The DNA for the CDR3 is TGCGCCAGCAGTGACTGGGGCAGCTCCTACGAGCAGTACTTC. This chain joins TRBV10-2 and TRBJ2-7; maybe TRBD1 (5 bases). V was trimmed by 3 bases and J by 0 bases, leaving 9 bases between them. This CDR3 is 14 amino acids long. CDR1 and CDR2 (germline): WSHSY, SAAADI.

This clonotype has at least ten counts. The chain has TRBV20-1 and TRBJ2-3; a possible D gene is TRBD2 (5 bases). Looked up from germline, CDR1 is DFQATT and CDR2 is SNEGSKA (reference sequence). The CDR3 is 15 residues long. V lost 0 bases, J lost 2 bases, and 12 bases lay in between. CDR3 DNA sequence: TGCAGTGCTAGAGATCTTCTAGCACCCACAGATACGCAGTATTTT. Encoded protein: CSARDLLAPTDTQYF.

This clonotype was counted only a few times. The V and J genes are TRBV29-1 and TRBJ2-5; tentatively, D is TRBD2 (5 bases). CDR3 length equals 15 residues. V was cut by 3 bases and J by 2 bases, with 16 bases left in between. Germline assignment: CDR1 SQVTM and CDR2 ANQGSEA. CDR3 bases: TGCAGCGTTGATGTTGGGCCTAGCTTTCAAGAGACCCAGTACTTC. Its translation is CSVDVGPSFQETQYF.

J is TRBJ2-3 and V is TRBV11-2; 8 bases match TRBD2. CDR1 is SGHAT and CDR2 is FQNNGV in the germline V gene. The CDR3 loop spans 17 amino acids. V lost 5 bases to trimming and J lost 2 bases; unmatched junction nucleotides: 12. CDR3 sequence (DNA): TGTGCCAGCAGCGCTAGACTCTCTAGCGGGCCCACAGATACGCAGTATTTT. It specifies CASSARLSSGPTDTQYF.

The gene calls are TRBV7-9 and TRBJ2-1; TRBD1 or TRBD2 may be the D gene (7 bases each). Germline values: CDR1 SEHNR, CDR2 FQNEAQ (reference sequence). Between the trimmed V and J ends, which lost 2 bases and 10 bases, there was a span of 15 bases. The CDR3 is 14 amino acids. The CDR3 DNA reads TGTGCCAGCAGCTTACAGGGAGGGGGCATCGAGCAGTTCTTC. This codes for CASSLQGGGIEQFF.

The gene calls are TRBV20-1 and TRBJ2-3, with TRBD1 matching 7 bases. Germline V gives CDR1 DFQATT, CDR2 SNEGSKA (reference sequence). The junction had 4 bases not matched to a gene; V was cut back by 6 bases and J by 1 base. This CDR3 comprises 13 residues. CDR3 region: CSARQGGTDTQYF. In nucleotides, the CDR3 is TGCAGTGCAAGACAGGGCGGCACAGATACGCAGTATTTT.

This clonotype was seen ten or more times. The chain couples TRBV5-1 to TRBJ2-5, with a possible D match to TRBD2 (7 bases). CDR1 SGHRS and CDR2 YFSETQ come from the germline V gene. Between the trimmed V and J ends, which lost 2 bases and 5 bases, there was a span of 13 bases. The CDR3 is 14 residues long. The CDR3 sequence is CASSFGGPGETQYF. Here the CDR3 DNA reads TGCGCCAGCAGCTTCGGGGGGCCAGGCGAGACCCAGTACTTC.